The next 27 T cell receptor beta chains were all read from a single sample in a study of blood T cells in healthy people across ages. A second PCR of roughly 7 to 11 cycles used a sample-barcoded 5' primer and a J-beta primer mix. TCRdb ran MiXCR on the 5' RACE reads and lists one entry per CDR3 protein. This sample has 1.5 million to 2 million distinct CDR3 sequences, with roughly two fifths found just once. Sequenced material: blood. The source is a human donor in good health.

This clonotype was counted only a few times. At one end, the junction sequence differs from germline, possibly due to a read error. The chain recombines TRBV7-2 with TRBJ1-2; D remains unclear. This CDR3 has 14 residues. The germline CDR1 and CDR2 sequences are SGHTA and FQGNSA. The CDR3 here is CAGSTDLPGGGYTF. Here the CDR3 DNA reads TGTGCCGGCAGCACGGACCTTCCTGGAGGAGGCTACACCTTC.

The J gene is TRBJ1-2, the V gene TRBV18, with 7 bases identical to TRBD1. J lost 5 bases, V lost 3 bases, and 15 bases had no gene match. Looked up from germline, CDR1 is KGHSH and CDR2 is LQKENI. The CDR3 contains 17 residues. The DNA for the CDR3 is TGTGCCAGCTCACCTTTGGGACACAGGGGCGACACTTATGGCTACACCTTC. Amino acids: CASSPLGHRGDTYGYTF.

Only a few counts were recorded for this clonotype. This chain uses TRBV15 with TRBJ1-4; D might be TRBD1 (5 bases). The ends were cut back, 4 bases at V and 7 bases at J, with 13 bases in the middle. CDR3 length equals 14 residues. The V gene's germline CDR1 is LNHNV and CDR2 YYDKDF (reference sequence). In DNA form, the CDR3 reads TGTGCCACCAGCATGGGACGGGAAACTGAAAAACTGTTTTTT. Protein product: CATSMGRETEKLFF.

Here the CDR3 DNA reads TGCAGTGCTCGCCCTCGGGTAGCGGGGACCCAGTACTTC. As protein: CSARPRVAGTQYF. The V and J genes are TRBV20-1 and TRBJ2-5, with 7 nucleotides matching TRBD2. Germline V gene lookup returns CDR1 DFQATT and CDR2 SNEGSKA (reference sequence). The CDR3 length is 13 residues. The V gene end was trimmed by 5 bases and the J gene end by 7 bases; junction bases not matched to a gene: 10.

This clonotype was detected only a few times. The chain carries TRBV29-1 and TRBJ1-1; D might be TRBD1 (6 bases). Germline CDR1 SQVTM, CDR2 ANQGSEA. The length of the CDR3 is 13 residues. Trimming removed 5 bases from V and 3 bases from J, with 13 bases in between. The CDR3 protein is CSVFRRGDTEAFF. The DNA for the CDR3 is TGCAGCGTTTTTCGTAGGGGGGACACTGAAGCTTTCTTT.

The chain has TRBV7-2 and TRBJ2-7, with D hard to call. CDR1 and CDR2 (germline): SGHTA, FQGNSA. V lost 1 base to trimming and J lost 0 bases, with 13 bases between them. The CDR3 extends over 16 amino acids. The CDR3 here is CASSLGYGASSYEQYF. CDR3 DNA: TGTGCCAGCAGCTTAGGGTACGGCGCCAGCTCCTACGAGCAGTACTTC.

The V gene is TRBV5-1, the J gene TRBJ2-7, with 11 positions matching TRBD2. This CDR3 comprises 16 residues. CDR1 is SGHRS and CDR2 is YFSETQ in the germline V gene. V was clipped by 3 bases and J by 5 bases; unmatched bases: 10. The CDR3 here is CASSSIIAGGPDEQYF. CDR3 nucleotide sequence: TGCGCCAGCAGCTCGATAATAGCGGGGGGGCCAGACGAGCAGTACTTC.

This clonotype was counted only a few times. The rearrangement links TRBV7-2 to TRBJ2-3, with unresolved D. Germline CDR1 SGHTA, CDR2 FQGNSA. The V and J ends lost 1 base and 4 bases respectively, with 9 bases between them. The CDR3 covers 14 residues. The CDR3 sequence is CASSLVARADTQYF. CDR3 sequence (DNA): TGTGCCAGCAGCTTAGTAGCTAGGGCAGATACGCAGTATTTT.

The V gene is TRBV5-5, the J gene TRBJ1-2; D is possibly TRBD1 (5 bases). Germline V lookup: CDR1 SGHKS, CDR2 YYEKEE (reference sequence). Trimming shortened V by 4 bases and J by 4 bases, and 20 bases separated the two germline ends. This CDR3 has 16 residues. The CDR3: CASSTFDSKGIYGYTF. For the CDR3, the DNA is TGTGCCAGCAGCACCTTCGACAGCAAAGGGATCTATGGCTACACCTTC. Based on the CDR3 plus reference TRBV5-5 and TRBJ1-2, the full variable domain is DAGVTQSPTHLIKTRGQQVTLRCSPISGHKSVSWYQQVLGQGPQFIFQYYEKEERGRGNFPDRFSARQFPNYSSELNVNALLLGDSALYLCASSTFDSKGIYGYTFGSGTRLTVV.

The chain recombines TRBV5-1 with TRBJ2-1; TRBD1 matches at 8 bases. The trim removed 6 bases at V and 4 bases at J, leaving 9 bases unmatched. The CDR3 covers 15 residues. Germline-derived CDR1 and CDR2 are SGHRS and YFSETQ. For the CDR3, the DNA is TGCGCCAGCACCCTAACAGGGGGTCGATACAATGAGCAGTTCTTC. Protein: CASTLTGGRYNEQFF.

The chain combines TRBV6-5 with TRBJ1-1, with a weak D call TRBD1 (6 bases). The CDR3 has 11 residues. V lost 7 bases to trimming and J lost 8 bases, with 11 bases between them. Germline V CDR1 and CDR2: MNHEY, SVGAGI. This chain's CDR3 is CASILGQEAFF. The CDR3 coding sequence is TGTGCCAGCATCCTCGGACAGGAAGCTTTCTTT.

This clonotype has a handful of counts. The V and J genes are TRBV12-3 or TRBV12-4 and TRBJ2-5; no reliable D call. The CDR3 has 11 residues. V gave up 6 bases and J gave up 5 bases, with 7 bases separating them. The CDR3 here is CASSIMETQYF. DNA of the CDR3: TGTGCCAGCAGCATTATGGAGACCCAGTACTTC.

The chain joins TRBV10-3 to TRBJ2-7; 9 nucleotides match TRBD1. Germline V gene sequence: CDR1 ENHRY, CDR2 SYGVKD. The CDR3 spans 15 residues. J lost 1 base, V lost 3 bases, and 4 bases had no gene match. CDR3 loop: CAISDPGTGSYEQYF. Written as DNA, the CDR3 is TGTGCCATCAGTGACCCAGGGACAGGGTCCTACGAGCAGTACTTC.

The table lists this clonotype with a few counts. CDR3 amino acids: CSAIIGGDTTDTQYF. CDR3 DNA sequence: TGCAGTGCTATTATTGGCGGGGATACCACAGATACGCAGTATTTT. The V and J genes are TRBV20-1 and TRBJ2-3, with D possibly being TRBD2 (6 bases). The CDR3 has 15 amino acids. Trimming removed 4 bases at V and 2 bases at J, with 16 bases between. The V gene's germline CDR1 is DFQATT and CDR2 SNEGSKA (reference sequence).

The V call is TRBV29-1, the J call TRBJ1-1, with D possibly TRBD1 on 5 matching bases. Trimming cost V 8 bases and J 1 base, with 14 bases left between them. The V gene's germline CDR1 is SQVTM and CDR2 ANQGSEA. This CDR3 region has 13 residues. CDR3: CSTQRGGNTEAFF. CDR3 DNA sequence: TGCAGCACCCAACGTGGGGGGAACACTGAAGCTTTCTTT.

This clonotype was seen a few times. The chain carries TRBV4-2 and TRBJ1-2; 9 nucleotides align to TRBD1. V lost 0 bases and J lost 6; bases outside the gene matches: 5. CDR1 is LGHNA and CDR2 is YNFKEQ in the germline V gene. CDR3 length: 15 amino acids. The chain's CDR3 is CASSQDQGQGHGYTF. The CDR3 DNA follows: TGTGCCAGCAGCCAAGATCAGGGACAGGGACATGGCTACACCTTC.

The J gene is TRBJ1-2, the V gene TRBV7-8, with TRBD1 matching 9 bases. Germline values: CDR1 SGHVS, CDR2 FQNEAQ. V trimming: 5 bases; J trimming: 6 bases; junction bases outside the gene matches: 10. The CDR3 length is 15 residues. CDR3 sequence reads: CASSPTGTGSDGYTF. The CDR3 bases are TGTGCCAGCAGCCCTACCGGGACAGGGTCTGATGGCTACACCTTC.

This chain joins TRBV12-3 or TRBV12-4 and TRBJ2-3; TRBD2 is a possible D gene (6 bases). The V end was cut by 4 bases, the J end by 4 bases, with 18 bases between. CDR3 length equals 16 residues. The CDR3, as DNA: TGTGCCAGCAGTTCCTCGGGACTTTCCGCCCCAGATACGCAGTATTTT. Translation: CASSSSGLSAPDTQYF.

The J gene is TRBJ2-1, the V gene TRBV7-3, with 8 bases that match TRBD2. Germline V CDR1 and CDR2: SGHTA, FQGTGA. The CDR3 is made up of 13 amino acids. The ends lost 4 bases at V and 9 bases at J; junction bases unmatched: 5. The CDR3 DNA reads as TGTGCCAGCAGCTCCCTTAGCGGGATTGAGCAGTTCTTC. Amino acid sequence: CASSSLSGIEQFF.

The chain joins TRBV6-2 or TRBV6-3 to TRBJ1-2, with D perhaps matching TRBD1 (5 bases). The CDR3 contains 14 residues. From germline, CDR1 is MNHEY and CDR2 SVGEGT. V was trimmed by 0 bases and J by 7 bases, leaving 12 bases between them. CDR3 in amino acids: CASSYSEGATGYTF. CDR3 bases: TGTGCCAGCAGTTACTCGGAAGGGGCGACTGGCTACACCTTC.

The chain links TRBV5-1 to TRBJ2-5; D gene uncertain. Germline V gives CDR1 SGHRS, CDR2 YFSETQ. The CDR3 spans 14 residues. Between the trimmed V and J ends, which lost 0 bases and 3 bases, there was a span of 9 bases. CDR3 region: CASSLDTGKETQYF. For the CDR3, the DNA is TGCGCCAGCAGCTTGGACACTGGCAAAGAGACCCAGTACTTC.

This clonotype turned up a few times. The rearrangement uses TRBV7-9 and TRBJ1-4, with TRBD1 as a possible D gene (5 bases). The germline CDR1 and CDR2 sequences are SEHNR and FQNEAQ (reference sequence). The V and J ends lost 6 bases and 4 bases respectively, with 12 bases between them. The CDR3 has 14 residues. The CDR3 here is CASSLVGLNEKLFF. The CDR3 DNA is TGTGCCAGCAGTTTGGTGGGGCTTAATGAAAAACTGTTTTTT.

In DNA, the CDR3 is TGTGCCAGCAGCCCACTGGGTCTCAAACAGGGTTCCTACAATGAGCAGTTCTTC. Amino acid sequence: CASSPLGLKQGSYNEQFF. The rearrangement joins TRBV11-2 to TRBJ2-1, with a possible D match to TRBD1 (6 bases). This CDR3 has 18 amino acids. Between the trimmed V and J ends, which lost 5 bases and 1 base, there was a span of 21 bases. The V gene's germline CDR1 is SGHAT and CDR2 FQNNGV.

This chain connects TRBV4-1 to TRBJ1-6, with 7 bases aligning to TRBD1. Germline values: CDR1 MGHRA, CDR2 YSYEKL. The V gene end was trimmed by 2 bases and the J gene end by 7 bases; junction bases not matched to a gene: 5. CDR3 size: 15 residues. The CDR3 DNA is TGCGCCAGCAGCCAAAGGGAGGGGGCGAATTCACCCCTCCACTTT. Amino acids: CASSQREGANSPLHF.

The chain has TRBV7-3 and TRBJ2-5; 9 nucleotides agree with TRBD2. The J call is doubtful: the DNA matches TRBJ2-7 better. Germline V gives CDR1 SGHTA, CDR2 FQGTGA. The CDR3 runs 14 residues. CDR3 protein: CASSSPGLAPEQYF. CDR3 DNA: TGTGCCAGCAGCTCCCCGGGACTAGCTCCCGAGCAGTACTTC.

The chain carries TRBV10-2 and TRBJ2-2; 10 bases map to TRBD1. The CDR3 totals 16 residues. The germline gives CDR1 WSHSY, CDR2 SAAADI. Losses at the gene ends were 7 bases for V and 4 bases for J; bases not matched to a gene: 9. In DNA form, the CDR3 reads TGCGCCAGCACTTCGGTGGGGACAGGGGTCACCGGGGAGCTGTTTTTT. Translated, it gives CASTSVGTGVTGELFF.

There are many counts of this clonotype. The chain links TRBV28 to TRBJ2-2; a weak D match, TRBD1 (5 bases). The CDR3 length is 14 residues. The germline V gene has CDR1 MDHEN and CDR2 SYDVKM. V was shortened by 9 bases and J by 6 bases, with 17 bases between the two germline ends. CDR3 sequence: CASNTGRVAGELFF. CDR3 coding DNA: TGTGCCAGTAATACAGGCAGGGTTGCCGGGGAGCTGTTTTTT.